This is a list of T cell receptor beta chains from one sample in a study of shared clonotypes between healthy human individuals. This table comes from immunoSEQ multiplex PCR, and its TCRdb copy is limited to in-frame clones, with some not included. This table holds some 510,000 clones, around 74% found once. Sequencing was carried out using PBMCs. Every receptor here comes from a woman between 35 and 50 years old in good health. Some clones in this sample may be carry-over from other donors' samples. The CDR3 runs from the conserved cysteine through the conserved F or W. Each record gives: V gene, D gene, J gene, CDR3 length, clone size, CDR3 DNA, CDR3 protein. A D gene is named only where the DNA matches it firmly. Clone size is given for some rows only: seen once, a few or many times, or a class if the clone is expanded.

>TRBV5-4|TRBD1|TRBJ2-4|14|few
TGTGCCAGCAGCTTGGACAGGGGGACGAACATTCAGTACTTC
CASSLDRGTNIQYF
>TRBV7-3|-|TRBJ2-2|16|-
TGTGCCAGCAGCTTAGTAGCGGCCGCGAACACCGGGGAGCTGTTTTTT
CASSLVAAANTGELFF
>TRBV7-3|-|TRBJ2-4|17|-
TGTGCCAGCAGCTCTCTCCCCCGGGCAGCCTCCAAAAACATTCAGTACTTC
CASSSLPRAASKNIQYF
>TRBV6-5|-|TRBJ1-3|15|-
TGTGCCAGCAGTTATTCCCGGGACGGTGGAAACACCATATATTTT
CASSYSRDGGNTIYF
>TRBV5-4|-|TRBJ2-7|14|-
TGTGCCAGCAGCTTGGGGGGGGTCTCGTACGAGCAGTACTTC
CASSLGGVSYEQYF
>TRBV29-1|-|TRBJ1-1|14|-
TGCAGCGTTGAAGGTAAAACAGCGAACACTGAAGCTTTCTTT
CSVEGKTANTEAFF
>TRBV15|TRBD2|TRBJ2-3|21|-
TGTGCCACCAGCAGAGCGACCCCGGGACTAGCGGGAGGGCCCGGCACAGATACGCAGTATTTT
CATSRATPGLAGGPGTDTQYF
>TRBV9|-|TRBJ2-1|16|-
TGTGCCAGCAGCGCCCTAGCGACTCGGTCCTACAATGAGCAGTTCTTC
CASSALATRSYNEQFF
>TRBV6-4|TRBD2|TRBJ2-3|15|few
TGTGCCAGCAGCCGGACTAGCGGGAGCACAGATACGCAGTATTTT
CASSRTSGSTDTQYF
>TRBV11-2|-|TRBJ2-1|12|-
TGTGCCAGCAGCCTCGACTGGACTGAGCAGTTCTTC
CASSLDWTEQFF
>TRBV5-6|TRBD2|TRBJ2-1|15|-
TGTGCCAGCAGCCGGACGACTAGCGGGTTCAATGAGCAGTTCTTC
CASSRTTSGFNEQFF
>TRBV9|TRBD2|TRBJ2-7|13|-
TGTGCCAGCAGCGTAGGGCTAGCGGGAGGCCAGTACTTC
CASSVGLAGGQYF
>TRBV6-6|TRBD2|TRBJ2-7|15|-
TGTGCCAGCAGTTCTTCAGCGGGGGCATCCTACGAGCAGTACTTC
CASSSSAGASYEQYF
>TRBV5-4|-|TRBJ2-5|15|-
TGTGCCAGCAGCCCTCGGGCGGTAGCGGAAGAGACCCAGTACTTC
CASSPRAVAEETQYF
>TRBV9|TRBD2|TRBJ2-1|15|-
TGTGCCAGCAGCGTGAGCGGGAGTCAACACAATGAGCAGTTCTTC
CASSVSGSQHNEQFF
>TRBV10-3|-|TRBJ2-7|13|-
TGTGCCACCGCCGGGGGCAGGGACTACGAGCAGTACTTC
CATAGGRDYEQYF
>TRBV5-1|TRBD2|TRBJ2-1|20|-
TGCGCCAGCTCCCACCCCGGGACTAGCGGGAGGGCCAACTCCTACAATGAGCAGTTCTTC
CASSHPGTSGRANSYNEQFF
>TRBV7-9|TRBD2|TRBJ2-6|17|few
TGTGCCAGCAGCTCCCGCGGACTAGGCACCGGGGCCAACGTCCTGACTTTC
CASSSRGLGTGANVLTF
>TRBV6-5|TRBD2|TRBJ2-3|16|-
TGTGCCAGCAGTTACTCGGGGACTAGCCCCCCAGATACGCAGTATTTT
CASSYSGTSPPDTQYF
>TRBV6-5|-|TRBJ2-5|13|-
TGTGCCAGCAGTTACTCGACTGGCGAGACCCAGTACTTC
CASSYSTGETQYF
>TRBV19|-|TRBJ2-7|17|-
TGTGCCAGTAGTATAGATCTGGGCTACGACTCGGCCTACGAGCAGTACTTC
CASSIDLGYDSAYEQYF
>TRBV29-1|TRBD2|TRBJ2-3|15|-
TGCAGCGTCGGACTAGCGGGAGCCGGCACAGATACGCAGTATTTT
CSVGLAGAGTDTQYF
>TRBV30|-|TRBJ2-3|14|-
TGTGCCTGGAGTCCGTGGACGAGGACAGATACGCAGTATTTT
CAWSPWTRTDTQYF
>TRBV29-1|-|TRBJ2-1|12|once
TGCAGCGGGGCCCTGGGCGACAATGAGCAGTTCTTC
CSGALGDNEQFF
>TRBV28|-|TRBJ2-6|14|many
TGTGCCAGCAGTTCACCGACAGGGGCCAACGTCCTGACTTTC
CASSSPTGANVLTF
>TRBV7-8|TRBD2|TRBJ2-7|18|-
TGTGCCAGCAGCTTATTCGGGACTAGCGGGAGGGGTTCCTACGAGCAGTACTTC
CASSLFGTSGRGSYEQYF
>TRBV7-6|-|TRBJ2-1|13|-
TGTGCCAGCAGCTACCGAAGACAGAGAGAGCAGTTCTTC
CASSYRRQREQFF
>TRBV9|TRBD1|TRBJ2-5|15|-
TGTGCCAGCAGCGTCCGGGACAGCCTGGGAGAGACCCAGTACTTC
CASSVRDSLGETQYF
>TRBV5-1|TRBD2|TRBJ2-3|16|-
TGCGCCAGCAGCTTGGGGGGACTACCCGTCACAGATACGCAGTATTTT
CASSLGGLPVTDTQYF
>TRBV21-1|-|TRBJ2-3|16|once
TGTGCCAGCAGCACCGGGACTAGCGGGACCACAGATACGCAGTATTTT
CASSTGTSGTTDTQYF
>TRBV15|-|TRBJ2-7|16|-
TGTGCCACCAGCGGAGCTTCGAAGGGGGGCTCCTACGAGCAGTACTTC
CATSGASKGGSYEQYF
>TRBV5-1|-|TRBJ2-2|14|-
TGCGCCAGCAGCTTGGCGACGAACACCGGGGAGCTGTTTTTT
CASSLATNTGELFF
>TRBV11-2|TRBD1|TRBJ1-1|16|-
TGTGCCAGCAGATTAGGGGGGACAGGGATCAACACTGAAGCTTTCTTT
CASRLGGTGINTEAFF
>TRBV5-5|TRBD2|TRBJ2-5|14|-
TGTGCCAGCAGCCCTTTACTAGCGGGAGAGACCCAGTACTTC
CASSPLLAGETQYF
>TRBV10-3|TRBD2|TRBJ2-3|14|-
TGTGCCATCACCAAGACTAGCGGCCGTGATACGCAGTATTTT
CAITKTSGRDTQYF
>TRBV28|-|TRBJ1-2|13|-
TGTGCCAGCAGTTTCACTAACTTCTATGGCTACACCTTC
CASSFTNFYGYTF
>TRBV12-5|TRBD2|TRBJ2-2|14|-
TGTGCGAGTCGACTAGCAGCGAACACCGGGGAGCTGTTTTTT
CASRLAANTGELFF
>TRBV5-8|-|TRBJ2-5|15|-
TGTGCCAGCAGCCCTGTGGGCAGGGTGCAAGAGACCCAGTACTTC
CASSPVGRVQETQYF
>TRBV28|-|TRBJ1-1|15|-
TGTGCCAGCAGTCCCCGGGACCGTCTGAACACTGAAGCTTTCTTT
CASSPRDRLNTEAFF
>TRBV9|-|TRBJ2-3|16|once
TGTGCCAGCAGCGTCCGTTCCTTTTGGGGCACAGATACGCAGTATTTT
CASSVRSFWGTDTQYF
>TRBV4-2|TRBD1|TRBJ1-2|16|-
TGTGCCAGCAGCCAGGCCGGACAGGGAAGTATCTATGGCTACACCTTC
CASSQAGQGSIYGYTF